These 2 T cell receptor beta chains were sequenced from one sample in a study of tumor-infiltrating lymphocytes in primary liver carcinoma. RNA isolated from unsorted whole blood supplied the blood RNA, with germline DNA also extracted. Synthesis of TCR beta cDNA was carried out from 500 ng total RNA with a constant-region primer. Modified slightly, ARM-PCR produced TCR beta libraries over three nested multiplex PCR rounds. The study ran its first two PCR rounds for roughly 11 cycles each, using TRBV1-TRBV30 forward primers and a C-beta reverse primer. TCRdb re-called the multiplex PCR reads through MiXCR, storing one row per CDR3 protein. In the table there are fewer than 400,000 distinct CDR3 sequences, roughly two thirds of which are singletons. Sequenced sample: peripheral blood. The receptor set was obtained from a man aged 35-49 years with primary liver carcinoma and hepatitis B virus infection.

With respect to this clonotype: A much larger clone differs from this one at a single base, so this may be a read error. This sequence joins TRBV6-2 or TRBV6-3 and TRBJ2-5; D not resolved. The CDR3 extends over 13 amino acids. V lost 10 bases, J lost 5 bases, and 17 bases lay in between. Germline CDR1 reads MNHEY; CDR2 reads SVGEGT. CDR3 in DNA: TGTGCCAACTCCTTTTCTGGGTGGGAGACCCAGTACTTC. This translates into CANSFSGWETQYF.

In its sample, this clonotype was seen once. With a much larger clone just one base away, this may be a read error. V and J are TRBV10-3 and TRBJ2-7, with D perhaps TRBD1 or TRBD2 (5 bases each). Trimming cost V 4 bases and J 3 bases, with 10 bases left between them. Germline V gives CDR1 ENHRY, CDR2 SYGVKD. The CDR3 runs 13 residues. The CDR3: CAISGGADYEQYF. The CDR3, as DNA: TGTGCCATCAGTGGAGGGGCCGACTACGAGCAGTACTTC.